Listed here are 21 T cell receptor beta chains from one sample, sequenced in a study of T cells in Graves' hyperthyroidism and ophthalmopathy. The CDR3 regions of TCR beta were amplified from RNA transcripts. The primer set for the first-round RT-PCR of the TCR CDR3 was HTBI. TCRdb itself ran the multiplex PCR reads through MiXCR, one entry per CDR3 protein. The sample has about 280,000 distinct CDR3 sequences, less than 30% seen once. The sequencing sample was made of blood. The receptor set was obtained from a middle-aged man with Graves' hyperthyroidism that later progressed to Graves' ophthalmopathy.

This clonotype has a count of ten or more. The chain is built from TRBV4-1 and TRBJ2-5, with D maybe TRBD2 (6 bases). This CDR3 spans 16 amino acids. Trimming took off 3 bases at V and 7 bases at J, with 21 bases between the two ends. CDR1 is MGHRA, CDR2 YSYEKL, per germline. CDR3 amino acids: CASSQRDLPGVGTQYF. In nucleotides, the CDR3 is TGCGCCAGCAGCCAGCGTGACCTGCCGGGGGTCGGGACCCAGTACTTC.

This clonotype showed up many times. The CDR3 spells CASRGSAANGELFF. CDR3 DNA: TGCGCCAGCAGGGGTTCCGCTGCCAACGGGGAGCTGTTTTTT. This chain connects TRBV5-1 to TRBJ2-2; D uncertain. Germline V gives CDR1 SGHRS, CDR2 YFSETQ. V dropped 5 bases and J dropped 7 bases, with 15 bases sitting between them. The CDR3 has 14 amino acids. Full variable domain (missing parts from reference TRBV5-1 and TRBJ2-2): KAGVTQTPRYLIKTRGQQVTLSCSPISGHRSVSWYQQTPGQGLQFLFEYFSETQRNKGNFPGRFSGRQFSNSRSEMNVSTLELGDSALYLCASRGSAANGELFFGEGSRLTVL.

This clonotype was recorded many times. The chain employs TRBV30 and TRBJ2-7, with 7 bases that match TRBD2. CDR3 length: 15 residues. Germline V CDR1 and CDR2: GTSNPN, SVGIG (reference sequence). Trimming took 0 bases from V and 2 from J; bases not matched to a gene: 7. The CDR3 region is CAWSVRASGPYEQYF. In DNA, the CDR3 is TGTGCCTGGAGTGTGAGGGCTAGCGGACCCTACGAGCAGTACTTC.

This clonotype was counted ten times or more. V usage is TRBV19 and J usage is TRBJ2-7; 10 nucleotides agree with TRBD1. Trimming cost V 3 bases and J 4 bases; bases outside gene matches: 6. The CDR3 sequence is 15 residues long. Per the germline V gene, CDR1 is LNHDA and CDR2 is SQIVND (reference sequence). CDR3 nucleotide sequence: TGTGCCAGTAGTATCGTCCGGGGACAGGGGTACGAGCAGTACTTC. It is translated as CASSIVRGQGYEQYF. Variable domain in full (rest from reference TRBV19 and TRBJ2-7): DGGITQSPKYLFRKEGQNVTLSCEQNLNHDAMYWYRQDPGQGLRLIYYSQIVNDFQKGDIAEGYSVSREKKESFPLTVTSAQKNPTAFYLCASSIVRGQGYEQYFGPGTRLTVT.

The gene calls are TRBV6-2 or TRBV6-3 and TRBJ1-5; D is undetermined. Germline V gene data show CDR1 as MNHEY and CDR2 as SVGEGT. CDR3 size: 16 residues. Trimming left V 0 bases short and J 0 bases short, with 9 bases between. CDR3 sequence (DNA): TGTGCCAGCAGTTACTCCCCGGGCGTTAGCAATCAGCCCCAGCATTTT. Encoded protein: CASSYSPGVSNQPQHF.

This clonotype was detected many times. The chain recombines TRBV10-3 with TRBJ2-2; D gene uncertain. Looked up from germline, CDR1 is ENHRY and CDR2 is SYGVKD. The CDR3 runs 15 residues. Trimming took 2 bases from V and 5 from J, leaving 12 bases between them. The CDR3 loop reads CAISEEGSRTGELFF. CDR3 DNA: TGTGCCATCAGTGAGGAAGGGTCAAGAACCGGGGAGCTGTTTTTT.

The chain combines TRBV6-4 with TRBJ2-6, with D possibly TRBD2 on 5 matching bases. CDR1 MRHNA and CDR2 SNTAGT come from the germline V gene. There are 13 residues in the CDR3. Trimming removed 6 bases at V and 2 bases at J, with 5 bases between. The chain's CDR3 is CASRRAGANVLTF. The CDR3 region has the DNA TGTGCCAGCAGGAGGGCTGGGGCCAACGTCCTGACTTTC.

The table lists this clonotype with many counts. This chain connects TRBV11-3 to TRBJ2-2; 8 nucleotides agree with TRBD1. After removal of 6 bases from V and 6 bases from J, the junction contained 3 bases not matched to a gene. This CDR3 contains 13 residues. CDR1 and CDR2 (germline): SGHNT, YENEEA. CDR3 sequence: CASSLDRAGELFF. CDR3 sequence (DNA): TGTGCCAGCAGTTTGGACAGGGCCGGGGAGCTGTTTTTT.

Ten or more counts support this clonotype. CDR3 sequence: CAWNLAVPYEQYF. CDR3 bases: TGTGCCTGGAATCTAGCGGTCCCCTACGAGCAGTACTTC. V gene TRBV30 combines with J gene TRBJ2-7, with 7 positions matching TRBD2. CDR3 length equals 13 residues. J was trimmed by 2 bases and V by 4 bases; bases with no gene match: 5. CDR1 and CDR2 from the germline V gene are GTSNPN and SVGIG (reference sequence).

The chain couples TRBV6-1 to TRBJ2-7, with D tentatively TRBD2 (6 bases). Germline V gene lookup returns CDR1 MNHNS and CDR2 SASEGT. The CDR3 runs to 14 residues. V dropped 6 bases and J dropped 5 bases, with 17 bases sitting between them. The CDR3 DNA is TGTGCCAGCAGCCCCGGGGCCGGGAGCCACGAGCAGTACTTC. Translated: CASSPGAGSHEQYF.

This clonotype came up many times. The chain couples TRBV12-3 or TRBV12-4 to TRBJ1-1; no definite D call. The CDR3 has 12 residues. V was pared by 6 bases and J by 0 bases, with 5 bases between. The CDR3 DNA is TGTGCCAGCAGAAGAGTGAACACTGAAGCTTTCTTT. Translation gives CASRRVNTEAFF.

This clonotype showed up many times. The DNA of the CDR3 is TGTGCCAGTAGTACCCACGGGACACCTCTACGATATGGCTACACCTTC. Amino acid sequence: CASSTHGTPLRYGYTF. This chain joins TRBV19 and TRBJ1-2, with D perhaps TRBD1 (6 bases). In germline, CDR1 is LNHDA, CDR2 SQIVND (reference sequence). Trimming stripped 4 bases from V and 5 bases from J, with 20 bases between. This CDR3 spans 16 amino acids.

This clonotype occurred many times. The chain carries TRBV7-2 and TRBJ2-7; 10 nucleotides align to TRBD2. The CDR3 is 14 amino acids. Trimming cost V 1 base and J 10 bases; bases outside gene matches: 7. The germline gives CDR1 SGHTA, CDR2 FQGNSA. CDR3 sequence reads: CASSLGMSGRDQYF. CDR3 sequence (DNA): TGTGCCAGCAGCTTAGGGATGAGCGGGAGGGACCAGTACTTC.

In its sample, this clonotype was seen many times. V and J are TRBV28 and TRBJ2-7; tentatively, D is TRBD1 or TRBD2 (5 bases each). V was cut by 10 bases and J by 2 bases, with 18 bases left in between. The CDR3 is 14 residues long. Germline V gene data show CDR1 as MDHEN and CDR2 as SYDVKM. In nucleotides, the CDR3 is TGTGCCACGACGTCCGGGGCCGACGCCTACGAGCAGTACTTC. Translation: CATTSGADAYEQYF.

This clonotype was recorded at least ten times. The CDR3, as DNA: TGCAGTGCTAGGACCCGGGACTACCAAGAGACCCAGTACTTC. The encoded protein is CSARTRDYQETQYF. The gene calls are TRBV20-1 and TRBJ2-5, with TRBD2 as a possible D gene (6 bases). From germline, CDR1 is DFQATT and CDR2 SNEGSKA (reference sequence). The CDR3 is made up of 14 amino acids. The germline V and J ends were trimmed by 3 bases and 0 bases, with 11 bases remaining between them.

This clonotype was observed at least ten times. V and J are TRBV20-1 and TRBJ2-7; D possibly matches TRBD1 or TRBD2 (5 bases each). Trimming left V 5 bases short and J 1 base short, with 9 bases between. CDR3 size: 12 residues. CDR1 is DFQATT and CDR2 is SNEGSKA in the germline V gene (reference sequence). Here the CDR3 DNA reads TGCAGTGCTTGGGACCTATCCTACGAGCAGTACTTC. It yields the protein CSAWDLSYEQYF.

This clonotype has a count of ten or more. The chain links TRBV7-2 to TRBJ1-5; TRBD1 might be the D (5 bases). The germline gives CDR1 SGHTA, CDR2 FQGNSA. This CDR3 has 14 amino acids. V lost 5 bases, J lost 4 bases, and 12 bases lay in between. For the CDR3, the DNA is TGTGCCAGCAGCCCAATAGGGGAAAATCAGCCCCAGCATTTT. Protein sequence: CASSPIGENQPQHF.

This clonotype was seen repeatedly, ten times or more. The V and J genes are TRBV25-1 and TRBJ2-5, with D perhaps matching TRBD1 or TRBD2 (6 bases each). This CDR3 has 15 residues. Germline V lookup: CDR1 MGHDK, CDR2 SYGVNS. V was cut by 5 bases and J by 5 bases, with 18 bases left in between. The CDR3 sequence: CASSNGGYWWETQYF. CDR3 coding DNA: TGTGCCAGCAGTAACGGGGGCTATTGGTGGGAGACCCAGTACTTC.

This clonotype has ten or more counts. The chain carries TRBV6-5 and TRBJ1-1; 7 positions agree with TRBD1. The germline CDR1 and CDR2 sequences are MNHEY and SVGAGI. This CDR3 comprises 16 residues. The junction had 12 bases not matched to a gene; V was cut back by 4 bases and J by 4 bases. The CDR3 protein is CASSWSGQVGATEAFF. CDR3 nucleotide sequence: TGTGCCAGCAGTTGGTCAGGACAGGTGGGTGCCACTGAAGCTTTCTTT.

The rearrangement joins TRBV28 to TRBJ1-5; D not resolved. The CDR3 contains 14 residues. CDR1 MDHEN and CDR2 SYDVKM come from the germline V gene. V lost 3 bases and J lost 3, with 9 bases in between. For the CDR3, the DNA is TGTGCCAGCAGTTTGTTAGGAGACAATCAGCCCCAGCATTTT. It specifies CASSLLGDNQPQHF.

The rearrangement uses TRBV12-3 or TRBV12-4 and TRBJ1-2; tentatively, D is TRBD1 (5 bases). This CDR3 spans 15 amino acids. Trimming removed 5 bases from V and 0 bases from J, with 13 bases in between. The DNA of the CDR3 is TGTGCCAGCAGTCGATACAGGAACCCTAACTATGGCTACACCTTC. It yields the protein CASSRYRNPNYGYTF.